The 24 T cell receptor beta chains below were found in one sample sequenced in a study of blood T cell repertoires in COVID-19 (dated by TCRdb to the early 2020s). Library preparation was by the immunoSEQ multiplex PCR assay. TCRdb's version of the immuneACCESS table is confined to in-frame rearrangements and falls short of the full clone set. An unresolved V gene accounts for under half of the shortfall where checked; the remainder is of unknown origin. In all, the sample holds under 250,000 clones, and about 81% of those were seen once. Approximately 5% of the sample rests with the top ten. The sequenced material came from peripheral blood. The receptor source for this set is a woman aged 70 to 79 with COVID-19, enrolled during active disease.

The chain is built from TRBV11-3 and TRBJ2-1; the match to TRBD2 covers 9 bases. The CDR3 spans 15 residues. V trimming: 5 bases; J trimming: 2 bases; junction bases outside the gene matches: 4. Per the germline V gene, CDR1 is SGHNT and CDR2 is YENEEA. CDR3 loop: CASSSLAGPYNEQFF. In DNA, the CDR3 is TGTGCCAGCAGCAGCCTAGCGGGACCCTACAATGAGCAGTTCTTC. The whole variable domain, remainder taken from reference TRBV11-3 and TRBJ2-1, is EAGVVQSPRYKIIEKKQPVAFWCNPISGHNTLYWYLQNLGQGPELLIRYENEEAVDDSQLPKDRFSAERLKGVDSTLKIQPAELGDSAVYLCASSSLAGPYNEQFFGPGTRLTVL.

With regard to this clone: Other DNA variants within this sample encode the same CDR3. This chain's CDR3 is CASSLRLAAYNEQFF. CDR3 nucleotides: TGTGCCAGCAGCTTAAGGTTAGCGGCTTACAATGAGCAGTTCTTC. V gene TRBV7-2 combines with J gene TRBJ2-1; possible D gene TRBD2, 6 bases. The CDR3 is 15 amino acids. The V gene's germline CDR1 is SGHTA and CDR2 FQGNSA. The V end lost 2 bases, the J end lost 4 bases, and 12 bases lay between the germline ends.

The chain joins TRBV12-5 to TRBJ2-1; 7 nucleotides line up with TRBD2. Germline CDR1 LGHNT, CDR2 FRNRAP. With V trimmed by 5 bases and J by 6 bases, 10 bases remained unmatched. The CDR3 spans 15 residues. The CDR3 nucleotides are TGTGCTAGTGGTCCGGGGGGAGCCCGAGGCAATGAGCAGTTCTTC. Its translation is CASGPGGARGNEQFF.

This CDR3 is CASSLAGGSYEQYF. Here the CDR3 DNA reads TGTGCCAGCTCACTCGCGGGTGGCTCCTACGAGCAGTACTTC. This sequence joins TRBV18 and TRBJ2-7; possible D gene TRBD2, 5 bases. Trimming removed 4 bases from V and 0 bases from J, with 10 bases in between. CDR3 length: 14 amino acids. CDR1 is KGHSH and CDR2 is LQKENI in the germline V gene.

The V call is TRBV5-4, the J call TRBJ2-1, with 8 bases fitting TRBD2. This CDR3 spans 15 amino acids. CDR1 is SGHNT, CDR2 YYREEE, per germline (reference sequence). V trimming: 0 bases; J trimming: 3 bases; junction bases outside the gene matches: 2. CDR3 nucleotides: TGTGCCAGCAGCTTGGTTCTAGCGGGCTACAATGAGCAGTTCTTC. Amino acid sequence: CASSLVLAGYNEQFF.

V and J are TRBV14 and TRBJ2-2, with 15 bases aligning to TRBD2. In germline, CDR1 is SGHDN, CDR2 FVKESK. This CDR3 has 18 residues. The J segment lost 6 bases and the V segment lost 1 base, leaving 6 bases of the junction unmatched. The CDR3 loop is CASSQVGLAGGRSGELFF. In DNA form, the CDR3 reads TGTGCCAGCAGCCAAGTGGGACTAGCGGGAGGCCGTTCCGGGGAGCTGTTTTTT.

The count of this clone is one. The genes are TRBV12-5 and TRBJ1-5, with D tentatively TRBD1 (6 bases). V dropped 3 bases and J dropped 1 base, with 13 bases sitting between them. CDR1 and CDR2 (germline): LGHNT, FRNRAP. This CDR3 is built from 16 residues. CDR3 sequence (DNA): TGTGCTAGTGGTTTATCATCAGGGGAGAGCAATCAGCCCCAGCATTTT. This sequence encodes CASGLSSGESNQPQHF.

The chain is built from TRBV5-1 and TRBJ2-2; TRBD2 agrees at 7 bases. V gave up 5 bases and J gave up 2 bases; unmatched junction bases: 6. CDR3 length equals 15 residues. The germline CDR1 and CDR2 sequences are SGHRS and YFSETQ. CDR3 in amino acids: CASSLSSGNTGELFF. The CDR3, as DNA: TGCGCCAGCAGTCTCTCTAGCGGAAACACCGGGGAGCTGTTTTTT.

The rearrangement uses TRBV10-3 and TRBJ1-2, with 7 bases aligning to TRBD1. V lost 9 bases to trimming and J lost 4 bases; unmatched junction nucleotides: 5. The CDR3 is 12 residues long. Germline V gene data show CDR1 as ENHRY and CDR2 as SYGVKD. CDR3 coding DNA: TGTGCCATTCGACAGGGTGGCTATGGCTACACCTTC. This encodes CAIRQGGYGYTF.

This clone appeared a few times. The same CDR3 arises from other DNA sequences in this sample as well. The chain links TRBV29-1 to TRBJ2-5, with 7 bases aligning to TRBD2. The CDR3 contains 12 residues. Germline V gives CDR1 SQVTM, CDR2 ANQGSEA. The V gene end was trimmed by 6 bases and the J gene end by 1 base; junction bases not matched to a gene: 2. CDR3 DNA sequence: TGCAGCGTATCTAGCGGCCAAGAGACCCAGTACTTC. This sequence encodes CSVSSGQETQYF. Full variable domain (rest looked up from reference TRBV29-1 and TRBJ2-5): SAVISQKPSRDICQRGTSLTIQCQVDSQVTMMFWYRQQPGQSLTLIATANQGSEATYESGFVIDKFPISRPNLTFSTLTVSNMSPEDSSIYLCSVSSGQETQYFGPGTRLLVL.

This clone was seen just once. The chain links TRBV27 to TRBJ2-2, with 8 bases lining up with TRBD2. Germline CDR1 reads MNHEY; CDR2 reads SMNVEV (reference sequence). The ends lost 5 bases at V and 4 bases at J; junction bases unmatched: 9. CDR3 size: 16 residues. CDR3 DNA sequence: TGTGCCAGCAGTCCATATAGCGGGACGGTCACCGGGGAGCTGTTTTTT. Translation gives CASSPYSGTVTGELFF.

This sequence joins TRBV6-5 and TRBJ1-5; maybe TRBD1 (6 bases). The germline V gene has CDR1 MNHEY and CDR2 SVGAGI. The CDR3 length is 14 residues. V was clipped by 7 bases and J by 2 bases, with 12 bases between them. The CDR3 DNA follows: TGTGCCAGCACTACAGGGCTTGGCAATCAGCCCCAGCATTTT. As protein: CASTTGLGNQPQHF.

The chain joins TRBV11-2 to TRBJ1-2, with D maybe TRBD1 (6 bases). This CDR3 contains 14 residues. From germline, CDR1 is SGHAT and CDR2 FQNNGV. V was trimmed by 5 bases and J by 8 bases, leaving 18 bases between them. CDR3: CASSAGPGQLGYTF. In DNA, the CDR3 is TGTGCCAGCAGCGCCGGCCCTGGACAGCTCGGCTACACCTTC.

This rearrangement joins TRBV3-1 (or the pseudogene TRBV3-2) to TRBJ2-7; 8 bases align to TRBD2. Germline CDR1 LGHDT, CDR2 YNNKEL (reference sequence). There are 14 residues in the CDR3. The V and J ends lost 0 bases and 3 bases, in that order; junction bases with no gene match: 1. CDR3 loop: CASSQELADYEQYF. The CDR3 nucleotides read TGTGCCAGCAGCCAAGAACTAGCGGACTACGAGCAGTACTTC.

This chain links TRBV18 with TRBJ1-3; D uncertain. This CDR3 comprises 15 residues. Per the germline V gene, CDR1 is KGHSH and CDR2 is LQKENI. Trimming stripped 3 bases from V and 2 bases from J, with 11 bases between. In DNA form, the CDR3 reads TGTGCCAGCTCACCGGAGGGTGGCCCTGGAAACACCATATATTTT. This codes for CASSPEGGPGNTIYF.

In its sample, this clone was seen once. The gene calls are TRBV5-1 and TRBJ1-6, with D unresolved. V lost 0 bases and J lost 13, with 11 bases in between. The CDR3 is 13 residues long. Germline V CDR1 and CDR2: SGHRS, YFSETQ. The CDR3 reads CASSLEPELPLHF. As DNA, the CDR3 is TGCGCCAGCAGCTTGGAACCCGAACTCCCCCTCCACTTT. Based on the CDR3 plus reference TRBV5-1 and TRBJ1-6, the full variable domain is KAGVTQTPRYLIKTRGQQVTLSCSPISGHRSVSWYQQTPGQGLQFLFEYFSETQRNKGNFPGRFSGRQFSNSRSEMNVSTLELGDSALYLCASSLEPELPLHFGNGTRLTVT.

The chain is built from TRBV20-1 and TRBJ2-3; the match to TRBD2 covers 11 bases. Trimming cost V 3 bases and J 2 bases; bases outside gene matches: 4. Germline V gene lookup returns CDR1 DFQATT and CDR2 SNEGSKA (reference sequence). This CDR3 has 15 amino acids. CDR3 amino acids: CSASVLAGDTDTQYF. The CDR3 bases are TGCAGTGCTAGTGTACTAGCGGGAGACACAGATACGCAGTATTTT.

As regards this clone: The sample carries other DNA sequences with the same CDR3. The chain combines TRBV19 with TRBJ2-2, with 9 bases matching TRBD1. Germline V gene lookup returns CDR1 LNHDA and CDR2 SQIVND (reference sequence). V lost 6 bases to trimming and J lost 4 bases; unmatched junction nucleotides: 3. This CDR3 region has 14 residues. The CDR3 region is CASSTGGGTGELFF. The CDR3 DNA follows: TGTGCCAGTAGCACAGGGGGCGGCACCGGGGAGCTGTTTTTT.

This clone was recorded a few times. The chain is built from TRBV29-1 and TRBJ2-7; 9 nucleotides match TRBD2. After removal of 4 bases from V and 2 bases from J, the junction contained 6 bases not matched to a gene. CDR3 size: 14 residues. The V gene's germline CDR1 is SQVTM and CDR2 ANQGSEA. Written as DNA, the CDR3 is TGCAGCGTTGTAGGGCTAGCGGGGACCTACGAGCAGTACTTC. Translation gives CSVVGLAGTYEQYF.

This rearrangement joins TRBV19 to TRBJ1-4; 10 bases agree with TRBD1. The ends lost 4 bases at V and 6 bases at J; junction bases unmatched: 5. CDR1 is LNHDA, CDR2 SQIVND, per germline (reference sequence). The CDR3 has 15 residues. The CDR3 DNA sequence: TGTGCCAGTAGTACCGACAGGGGGCGGTATGAAAAACTGTTTTTT. It is translated as CASSTDRGRYEKLFF.

The chain employs TRBV30 and TRBJ2-5; no clear D gene. V shed 0 bases and J shed 6 bases, with 11 bases lying between them. The CDR3 runs to 13 residues. CDR1 is GTSNPN, CDR2 SVGIG, per germline (reference sequence). CDR3 sequence: CAWSVLFGQTQYF. CDR3 nucleotide sequence: TGTGCCTGGAGTGTACTTTTTGGGCAGACCCAGTACTTC.

This clone came up once. V usage is TRBV6-5 and J usage is TRBJ2-1, with D possibly being TRBD1 (6 bases). Trimming removed 6 bases from V and 10 bases from J, with 19 bases in between. The CDR3 is 14 amino acids. Germline V gene lookup returns CDR1 MNHEY and CDR2 SVGAGI. The CDR3 DNA is TGTGCCAGCAGGCCCTCAGGGGCGCCGGGGGAGCAGTTCTTC. It is translated as CASRPSGAPGEQFF.

The rearrangement links TRBV6-5 to TRBJ1-2; TRBD1 aligns across 7 bases. Trimming took 6 bases from V and 4 from J; bases not matched to a gene: 8. CDR3 length: 14 amino acids. Germline V CDR1 and CDR2: MNHEY, SVGAGI. Here the CDR3 reads CASRKPGQIYGYTF. Here the CDR3 DNA reads TGTGCCAGCAGGAAGCCGGGACAGATCTATGGCTACACCTTC.

The chain employs TRBV5-4 and TRBJ1-6; possible D gene TRBD1, 6 bases. Trimming pared 4 bases from V and 10 bases from J, leaving 15 bases between. Germline values: CDR1 SGHNT, CDR2 YYREEE (reference sequence). The CDR3 runs 14 residues. The CDR3 nucleotides are TGTGCCAGCAGCGGGCTGCCAGGGGCCTCACCCCTCCACTTT. Translated: CASSGLPGASPLHF.